A single sample gave rise to the 9 T cell receptor beta chains below, sequenced in a study of shared clonotypes between healthy human individuals. Data came from immunoSEQ multiplex PCR; TCRdb stores just in-frame clones and leaves some out. The table has around 550,000 clones, 90% to 96% seen once; the top ten hold 0.055% to 0.075%. Sequenced sample: naive CD4+ T cells sorted from blood. The subset here: CD45RA+ positively selected. Receptors were obtained from a woman aged 25 to 39 in good health.

V is TRBV18 and J is TRBJ2-1, with D possibly TRBD2 on 6 matching bases. The V gene lost 6 bases and the J gene lost 5 bases, with 17 bases spanning the gap. CDR3 length equals 15 residues. Germline V gives CDR1 KGHSH, CDR2 LQKENI. The CDR3 DNA reads TGTGCCAGCTCGCGGGGTGAGGCCCCCAACAATGAGCAGTTCTTC. It encodes CASSRGEAPNNEQFF.

This sequence joins TRBV7-7 and TRBJ2-5; D remains unclear. Germline V gene data show CDR1 as SSHAT and CDR2 as FNYEAQ (reference sequence). The V end was cut by 0 bases, the J end by 5 bases, with 4 bases between. CDR3 length: 12 amino acids. CDR3 loop: CASSLAGETQYF. CDR3 coding DNA: TGTGCCAGCAGCTTAGCTGGGGAGACCCAGTACTTC.

This chain uses TRBV2 with TRBJ2-2; TRBD1 agrees at 10 bases. The V segment lost 8 bases and the J segment 13 bases; nucleotides outside the gene matches: 13. Looked up from germline, CDR1 is SNHLY and CDR2 is FYNNEI. The CDR3 covers 14 residues. This CDR3 reads CASVLDRGKVGLFF. In DNA form, the CDR3 reads TGTGCCAGCGTCCTGGACAGGGGGAAAGTCGGGCTGTTTTTT. The variable domain in full, completed from reference TRBV2 and TRBJ2-2, reads EPEVTQTPSHQVTQMGQEVILRCVPISNHLYFYWYRQILGQKVEFLVSFYNNEISEKSEIFDDQFSVERPDGSNFTLKIRSTKLEDSAMYFCASVLDRGKVGLFFGEGSRLTVL.

The chain recombines TRBV2 with TRBJ2-7; TRBD1 might be the D (5 bases). The V end was cut by 6 bases, the J end by 5 bases, with 14 bases between. This CDR3 has 13 amino acids. Germline values: CDR1 SNHLY, CDR2 FYNNEI. The CDR3 DNA follows: TGTGCCAGCAGCCTGACAGCGTTGAACGAGCAGTACTTC. It yields the protein CASSLTALNEQYF.

The chain is built from TRBV28 and TRBJ2-7, with 7 bases that match TRBD1. This CDR3 comprises 13 residues. CDR1 is MDHEN and CDR2 is SYDVKM in the germline V gene. V lost 4 bases, J lost 7 bases, and 7 bases stayed unmatched. The CDR3 protein is CASSSRDRGEQYF. CDR3 sequence (DNA): TGTGCCAGCAGTTCGAGGGACAGAGGGGAGCAGTACTTC. Using reference TRBV28 and TRBJ2-7 for the parts outside the CDR3, the full variable domain is DVKVTQSSRYLVKRTGEKVFLECVQDMDHENMFWYRQDPGLGLRLIYFSYDVKMKEKGDIPEGYSVSREKKERFSLILESASTNQTSMYLCASSSRDRGEQYFGPGTRLTVT.

This clone was counted once. The gene calls are TRBV6-6 and TRBJ2-1; 7 bases line up with TRBD1. The CDR3 runs 14 residues. Trimming took 3 bases from V and 11 from J; bases not matched to a gene: 10. CDR1 and CDR2 (germline): MNHNY, SVGAGI (reference sequence). CDR3 bases: TGTGCCAGCAGTTATGACAGGGCAACAGGGCAGCAGTTCTTC. Translation: CASSYDRATGQQFF.

J is TRBJ1-1 and V is TRBV19, with D possibly matching TRBD1 (5 bases). The CDR3 totals 15 residues. V lost 5 bases to trimming and J lost 1 base, with 14 bases between them. Germline V gene data show CDR1 as LNHDA and CDR2 as SQIVND (reference sequence). For the CDR3, the DNA is TGTGCCAGTAGTTCCCCGGGACGGGCGAACACTGAAGCTTTCTTT. This encodes CASSSPGRANTEAFF.

The rearrangement joins TRBV5-8 to TRBJ1-4; the D is unclear. V lost 1 base and J lost 7, with 2 bases in between. Germline V gives CDR1 SGHTS, CDR2 YDEGEE. This CDR3 has 11 amino acids. DNA of the CDR3: TGTGCCAGCAGCTTGAGTGAAAAACTGTTTTTT. Amino acids: CASSLSEKLFF.

The J gene is TRBJ1-6, the V gene TRBV5-1, with 9 bases that match TRBD1. V was clipped by 0 bases and J by 11 bases; unmatched bases: 3. CDR1 and CDR2 from the germline V gene are SGHRS and YFSETQ. CDR3 length: 14 residues. CDR3: CASSLGQGVAPLHF. DNA for the CDR3: TGCGCCAGCAGCTTGGGACAGGGGGTGGCACCCCTCCACTTT.